The 24 T cell receptor beta chains listed next were all sequenced from one sample in a study of blood T cells in healthy people across ages (dated by TCRdb to between 2014 and 2017). Receptors were amplified or captured by 5' RACE. For sequencing, an Illumina HiSeq 2500 was employed. A second PCR of 7 to 11 cycles was performed with a sample-barcoded 5' primer and a J-beta primer mix. The raw public reads went through TCRdb reprocessing: fastp at Q25, MiXCR clone calling, in-frame beta chains kept. Each CDR3 protein appears once, grouped with its most common genes and DNA. The sample contains about 1.4 million distinct CDR3 sequences, 59% of them found a single time. Under 8.5% of the sample goes to the ten largest clones. Material: blood. The receptors were sampled from a man aged 18-30 years in good health.

This clonotype was counted a few times. This rearrangement joins TRBV4-2 to TRBJ2-4; D uncertain. The CDR3 sequence is 14 residues long. CDR1 and CDR2 from the germline V gene are LGHNA and YNFKEQ. V was cut by 0 bases and J by 9 bases, with 12 bases left in between. The CDR3 nucleotides are TGTGCCAGCAGCCAAGATGGGGAATCTGGCATTCAGTACTTC. Translating gives CASSQDGESGIQYF.

The J gene is TRBJ2-1, the V gene TRBV11-2; TRBD1 might be the D (6 bases). Germline CDR1 SGHAT, CDR2 FQNNGV. The CDR3 extends over 15 amino acids. V shed 3 bases and J shed 3 bases, with 12 bases lying between them. The chain's CDR3 is CASSLGAGLYNEQFF. CDR3 DNA sequence: TGTGCCAGCAGCTTGGGGGCTGGGCTCTACAATGAGCAGTTCTTC.

This clonotype showed up just a few times. CDR3 nucleotides: TGCAGTGCTTACAGCTCTGGGGCCAACGTCCTGACTTTC. Residues: CSAYSSGANVLTF. V usage is TRBV20-1 and J usage is TRBJ2-6; D is ambiguous. CDR1 and CDR2 (germline): DFQATT, SNEGSKA (reference sequence). There are 13 residues in the CDR3. Trimming cost V 5 bases and J 0 bases, with 5 bases left between them.

The rearrangement links TRBV7-9 to TRBJ2-1; D unresolved. The germline V and J ends were trimmed by 4 bases and 0 bases, with 10 bases remaining between them. There are 15 residues in the CDR3. Germline assignment: CDR1 SEHNR and CDR2 FQNEAQ (reference sequence). CDR3 sequence (DNA): TGTGCCAGCAGCTCTGACTTTGTCTCCTACAATGAGCAGTTCTTC. Translated, it gives CASSSDFVSYNEQFF.

In DNA form, the CDR3 reads TGCACCGGGGGCAGTAGCACAGATACGCAGTATTTT. It translates to CTGGSSTDTQYF. The chain has TRBV20-1 and TRBJ2-3; D may match TRBD1 or TRBD2 (6 bases each). This CDR3 region has 12 residues. Germline V lookup: CDR1 DFQATT, CDR2 SNEGSKA (reference sequence).

The chain employs TRBV29-1 and TRBJ2-4, with a tentative D call TRBD1 (6 bases). The J call is uncertain, as TRBJ2-7 better fits the DNA end. Germline CDR1 and CDR2: SQVTM and ANQGSEA. CDR3 size: 15 residues. CDR3 protein: CSVEDWGHEAYEQYF. The CDR3 nucleotides are TGCAGCGTTGAAGACTGGGGACATGAGGCCTACGAGCAGTACTTC.

The chain carries TRBV9 and TRBJ2-5; possible D gene TRBD2, 5 bases. Trimming left V 3 bases short and J 0 bases short, with 12 bases between. CDR3 length: 15 amino acids. Per the germline V gene, CDR1 is SGDLS and CDR2 is YYNGEE. CDR3 bases: TGTGCCAGCAGCGAGAGCGGTGTGAACCAAGAGACCCAGTACTTC. Translated, it gives CASSESGVNQETQYF.

V is TRBV27 and J is TRBJ2-4, with 14 bases fitting TRBD2. The J call may not be correct, given that the DNA end is closer to TRBJ2-7. This CDR3 comprises 17 residues. Germline loops: CDR1 MNHEY, CDR2 SMNVEV (reference sequence). The CDR3 region is CASSTTHWTSGRYEQYF. The CDR3 DNA sequence: TGTGCCAGCAGTACCACCCATTGGACTAGCGGGAGGTACGAGCAGTACTTC.

The CDR3 spells CASITGPRDTDTQYF. The CDR3 DNA reads TGCGCCAGCATAACTGGACCTAGAGACACAGATACGCAGTATTTT. The chain links TRBV5-1 to TRBJ2-3, with no clear D. Germline assignment: CDR1 SGHRS and CDR2 YFSETQ. V lost 6 bases and J 2 bases, leaving 16 bases between the germline ends. CDR3 length: 15 residues.

This chain links TRBV12-3 or TRBV12-4 with TRBJ2-3; 12 nucleotides align to TRBD2. With V trimmed by 6 bases and J by 5 bases, 9 bases remained unmatched. The CDR3 spans 16 residues. The CDR3: CASSPASGGAIDTQYF. The CDR3 nucleotides read TGTGCCAGCAGCCCCGCTAGCGGGGGGGCAATAGATACGCAGTATTTT.

The chain uses TRBV13 and TRBJ1-2; TRBD1 is a possible D gene (6 bases). The germline V and J ends were trimmed by 2 bases and 0 bases, with 13 bases remaining between them. The V gene's germline CDR1 is PRHDT and CDR2 FYEKMQ (reference sequence). CDR3 length: 16 residues. The CDR3 protein is CASSLMVTGSNYGYTF. The CDR3 coding sequence is TGTGCCAGCAGCTTAATGGTCACAGGGTCTAACTATGGCTACACCTTC.

The chain employs TRBV13 and TRBJ2-4, with 9 bases matching TRBD1. The J call is uncertain, as TRBJ2-7 better fits the DNA end. The CDR3 is 15 amino acids. The germline CDR1 and CDR2 sequences are PRHDT and FYEKMQ (reference sequence). CDR3 nucleotide sequence: TGTGCCAGCAGCTCGACGGACAGGGGAACGAGCGAGCAGTACTTC. Translating it yields CASSSTDRGTSEQYF.

The rearrangement uses TRBV29-1 and TRBJ1-4; 7 bases match TRBD1. The CDR3 is 14 amino acids. Trimming at V came to 4 bases and at J to 8 bases, leaving 10 bases not matched to a gene. Germline CDR1 and CDR2: SQVTM and ANQGSEA. The DNA of the CDR3 is TGCAGCGTTGCAATTAGGGACAGCCAAGAAAAACTGTTTTTT. Encoded protein: CSVAIRDSQEKLFF.

This clonotype was found once. V usage is TRBV7-9 and J usage is TRBJ1-1; no firm D call. The CDR3 runs 13 residues. Germline V gene sequence: CDR1 SEHNR, CDR2 FQNEAQ (reference sequence). V lost 0 bases, J lost 7 bases, and 9 bases lay in between. CDR3 protein: CASSLAQIFEAFF. The CDR3 DNA follows: TGTGCCAGCAGCTTAGCTCAGATCTTTGAAGCTTTCTTT.

This rearrangement joins TRBV6-1 to TRBJ1-1; TRBD1 is a possible D gene (5 bases). Germline CDR1 reads MNHNS; CDR2 reads SASEGT. Trimming took 7 bases from V and 1 from J, leaving 16 bases between them. The CDR3 spans 15 residues. For the CDR3, the DNA is TGTGCCAGCAAACTATTCTTGGGGGGGAACACTGAAGCTTTCTTT. Protein sequence: CASKLFLGGNTEAFF.

The chain recombines TRBV2 with TRBJ2-4; TRBD2 is a possible D gene (6 bases). The CDR3 runs to 15 residues. Germline V gives CDR1 SNHLY, CDR2 FYNNEI. V was clipped by 4 bases and J by 9 bases, with 19 bases between them. CDR3 DNA: TGTGCCAGCAGTGCTTTAGGCCAAGAGGAGGGCATTCAGTACTTC. Translated: CASSALGQEEGIQYF. The variable domain in full, with the rest retrieved from reference TRBV2 and TRBJ2-4, is EPEVTQTPSHQVTQMGQEVILRCVPISNHLYFYWYRQILGQKVEFLVSFYNNEISEKSEIFDDQFSVERPDGSNFTLKIRSTKLEDSAMYFCASSALGQEEGIQYFGAGTRLSVL.

The J gene is TRBJ2-3, the V gene TRBV20-1, with D possibly being TRBD1 (6 bases). Germline CDR1 is DFQATT and CDR2 is SNEGSKA (reference sequence). V was clipped by 3 bases and J by 1 base, with 11 bases between them. This CDR3 spans 14 amino acids. In nucleotides, the CDR3 is TGCAGTGCTAGGAACAGGGAAGGCACAGATACGCAGTATTTT. Its protein is CSARNREGTDTQYF.

This clonotype was counted between two and nine times. This chain links TRBV29-1 with TRBJ2-3; 11 positions match TRBD2. V lost 3 bases and J lost 5; bases outside the gene matches: 10. CDR1 and CDR2 from the germline V gene are SQVTM and ANQGSEA. The CDR3 totals 16 residues. The chain's CDR3 is CSVDALGLAEGDTQYF. In DNA, the CDR3 is TGCAGCGTTGATGCTTTGGGACTAGCGGAAGGAGATACGCAGTATTTT.

V gene TRBV6-1 combines with J gene TRBJ1-4; D remains ambiguous. V shed 0 bases and J shed 8 bases, with 10 bases lying between them. The CDR3 runs to 14 residues. The V gene's germline CDR1 is MNHNS and CDR2 SASEGT. The CDR3 reads CASSEAPVREKLFF. The CDR3 DNA follows: TGTGCCAGCAGTGAAGCCCCCGTGCGGGAAAAACTGTTTTTT.

The CDR3 loop is CASSLSWQTAYGKYGYTF. DNA of the CDR3: TGTGCCAGCAGTTTATCGTGGCAAACCGCCTATGGAAAATATGGCTACACCTTC. The J gene is TRBJ1-2, the V gene TRBV27; no clear D gene. This CDR3 region has 18 residues. CDR1 is MNHEY and CDR2 is SMNVEV in the germline V gene (reference sequence). Trimming left V 0 bases short and J 5 bases short, with 22 bases between.

The gene calls are TRBV6-2 or TRBV6-3 and TRBJ2-7; D remains unclear. Germline V lookup: CDR1 MNHEY, CDR2 SVGEGT. Trimming took 6 bases from V and 3 from J, leaving 9 bases between them. This CDR3 spans 12 amino acids. The CDR3 here is CASRIGNYEQYF. CDR3 DNA sequence: TGTGCCAGCAGGATAGGGAACTACGAGCAGTACTTC.

The V call is TRBV20-1, the J call TRBJ2-7; D remains ambiguous. This CDR3 contains 11 residues. Trimming left V 1 base short and J 3 bases short, with 4 bases between. The germline V gene encodes CDR1 DFQATT and CDR2 SNEGSKA (reference sequence). As DNA, the CDR3 is TGCAGTGCTAGAGTTGTCTACGAGCAGTACTTC. Protein product: CSARVVYEQYF.

This clonotype showed up just once. The CDR3 DNA is TGTGCCAGCAGCTTAGACCAAGGGTTGTACGGCTACACCTTC. Protein: CASSLDQGLYGYTF. The V gene is TRBV7-2, the J gene TRBJ1-2; D is unclear. The CDR3 covers 14 residues. Germline lookup yields CDR1 SGHTA and CDR2 FQGNSA. Trimming left V 1 base short and J 8 bases short, with 14 bases between.

Turning to this clonotype: At one end the junction does not follow the germline gene, possibly because of a read error. V and J are TRBV7-9 and TRBJ2-3; D not resolved. CDR1 is SEHNR, CDR2 FQNEAQ, per germline (reference sequence). The CDR3 sequence is 13 residues long. The CDR3 DNA reads as TGCGCCAGCAGCCTAACAATCACAGATACGCAGTATTTT. Translating it yields CASSLTITDTQYF.